The sequence of this T cell receptor beta chain was determined in a study of T cells after yellow fever vaccination (dated by TCRdb to about 2019). Describing the broader study: Libraries from fractions with low cell numbers were prepared with the SMART-Seq v4 Ultra Low Input RNA kit. Bulk PBMC replicates and cell subsets were isolated from blood drawn at multiple timepoints before and after both primary and secondary immunization. To follow T-cell clones before and after primary and booster YFV17D yellow fever vaccination, bulk TCR alpha and beta repertoires were sequenced over time. Two healthy male donors, one aged 18 to 30 and one aged 30 to 39 years, were included in the cohort. Overall study results and their limits: The study included only two donors, which limits how far the findings can be generalized. Compared with the primary T-cell response, the secondary T-cell response was weaker but faster, peaking on day 5 rather than day 15. A small fraction of clonotypes showed up in both the CD4 and CD8 compartments, probably as a result of convergent recombination. Because abundant contaminating clonotypes from the bulk population could be contained in FACS-sorted repertoires, computational filtering was required. After the booster, most clones that had expanded after primary vaccination were detected again (roughly 96% of CD4 and more than 80% of CD8), suggesting broad maintenance of memory.

TCR cDNA was synthesized by 5'RACE template switching, which introduced a universal primer site and unique molecular identifiers. Priming for cDNA synthesis came from both the TCR alpha and TCR beta constant segments. Library amplification involved two PCR steps, and the second step added sample barcodes and sequencing adapters. Sequencing of the libraries was done on either Illumina HiSeq 2500 (2x100 bp) or NovaSeq (2x150 bp). In the original analysis: MIGEC handled demultiplexing of reads and collapsing into UMI consensus sequences, while MiXCR performed V(D)J alignment. Vaccine-responding clonotypes were defined with edgeR using replicate PBMC samples, requiring FDR below 0.01 and a log2 fold change above 5 up to day 15. CD4 or CD8 identity was assigned to each bulk clonotype according to whether the clonotype was present at higher abundance in the sequenced CD4 repertoire or the sequenced CD8 repertoire. TCRdb reprocessed the public reads (quality trimming at Q25 with fastp, clone calling with MiXCR) and kept in-frame beta chains. CDR3 protein sequences are deduplicated, and each keeps its most common genes and DNA. TCRdb assigned the V and J calls; the authors' analysis was not used. The sample profile shows about 73,000 distinct CDR3 sequences; almost 8% of them were found once. The ten largest clones take up roughly two fifths of the sample.

This clonotype was detected a few times. It has no known antigen specificity. Per-base qualities were not stored, and no clone one base away is much larger. The intended sense of this specimen's treatment or condition label: live attenuated yellow fever vaccine strain. PBMCs were isolated from peripheral blood using a standard Ficoll-Paque protocol. Dynabeads CD4 and CD8 positive selection kits were used to isolate the CD4 and CD8 T-cell fractions. RNA was extracted with TriZol from bulk PBMCs, CD4 and CD8 fractions, and dextramer-positive and dextramer-negative fractions. CDR1 and CDR2 were assigned from the germline V gene as LGHNT and FRNRAP. The CDR3 runs 14 residues from the cysteine to the phenylalanine. The read is trimmed to its CDR3 DNA, 42 bases read in frame from base 1. Trimming removed 7 bases from V and 4 bases from J, leaving 15 bases between the germline ends.

The chain employs TRBV12-5 and TRBJ2-3, with the D gene not clear enough to name. The sequence came from a man aged 25 to 45 who received the YFV17D yellow fever vaccine. The sample here was CD8+ T cells sorted from PBMCs, taken on the day of the yellow fever booster vaccination. Here the CDR3 is given as CASDRTIDPDTQYF. Here is the DNA: TGTGCTAGTGACAGAACCATAGATCCAGATACGCAGTATTTT.